This T cell receptor beta chain was identified during a study of blood T cell repertoires in COVID-19. Study details: Sites across the United States, Italy and Spain contributed samples from acute and convalescent COVID-19. PBMCs, B-cell-depleted T cells, or T cells provided the cDNA or gDNA that made up the material.

Methods used by the authors: It was from reference gene primer amplification that nucleated cell counts were estimated. TCRdb keeps only in-frame clones here, not all; method: immunoSEQ multiplex PCR. Clone size and V and J calls were adopted from that table, with D and trimming inferred from the DNA. The profile shows roughly 200,000 clones, 75% to 90% of them singletons. V shed 5 bases and J shed 3 bases, with 11 bases lying between them. Germline assignment: CDR1 SEHNR and CDR2 FQNEAQ (reference sequence). The CDR3 consists of 14 residues. Source material: peripheral blood. This sequence originates from a man aged 55 to 70 with acute or convalescent COVID-19. The gene calls are TRBV7-9 and TRBJ2-4; tentative D call: TRBD2 (5 bases). The CDR3 bases are TGTGCCAGCAGCCCCGACGGACTCAAAAACATTCAGTACTTC. Its translation is CASSPDGLKNIQYF.